This T cell receptor (beta chain) was documented in a study of blood T cell repertoires in COVID-19 (dated by TCRdb to about 2020). About the full investigation: Samples from collaborators originated in the United States, Italy and Spain and spanned both the acute and convalescent phases of COVID-19. Nearly every sample came with metadata listing a de-identified subject ID, COVID-19 status, age in years and sex. HLA class I and class II types, where available, came from metadata supplied by the sample provider rather than from assay-based typing. Deeply sampled blood TCRbeta repertoires from subjects exposed to, actively infected with, or recovered from COVID-19 were included in the dataset. The material from the prospective study consisted of cDNA or gDNA derived from T cells, B-cell-depleted T cells, or PBMCs. Samples came from the ongoing ImmuneRACE study (first 160 participants) plus 1,254 subjects from 6 global collaborators. The repertoires were released in a freely available public database meant as a resource for research on the immune response to SARS-CoV-2.

Between the V and J ends, shortened by 10 bases and 3 bases respectively, the junction contains 15 bases. The germline V gene supplies CDR1 SGHDN and CDR2 FVKESK. The cysteine opens and the phenylalanine closes a CDR3 of 14 amino acids. Left in the record is the CDR3 DNA by itself, 42 bases read in frame from the first base. At one collaborating source in Seattle, patients were enrolled during active infection and were followed longitudinally through the course of disease. The collaborating institutions used their own protocols to collect whole blood in K2EDTA tubes. For TCRbeta analysis, collaborators shipped samples in one of three forms: frozen whole blood, isolated PBMCs, or DNA extracted from either of those sample types. Beyond this particular receptor, the publication reports: Clinical and demographic metadata were provided uncurated, with the amount varying by source and participant.

TCRbeta CDR3 regions were amplified from genomic DNA by means of the immunoSEQ Assay, a bias-controlled multiplex PCR. In the source study's methods: The number of nucleated cells in each sample was estimated by amplification of reference gene primers within the assay. To quantify the absolute abundance of each unique TCRbeta CDR3 rearrangement, sequence reads were collapsed and filtered. For each sample, productive Simpson clonality was calculated as the square root of Simpson's diversity index over productive rearrangements. TCRdb mirrors the immuneACCESS table, restricted to in-frame sequences. Some clones are absent from its copies; in checked studies, under half trace to an unresolved V gene, and the reason for the others is unknown. Clone size and the V and J calls come from that table; the DNA yielded D and trimming. Present in this sample are hundreds of thousands of clones, roughly nine tenths of which were seen just once. About 1% of the sample is in the top ten clones.

Regarding this clone: Which antigen it targets is not known. No base quality values were provided; no much bigger clone lies one nucleotide off.

The receptor was derived from a young man with COVID-19, enrolled during active disease. The material sequenced was peripheral blood. The receptor chain draws on TRBV14 and TRBJ2-2; a weak D assignment points to TRBD1 (6 bases agree). The nucleotide sequence reads TGTGCCACCTCAAACAGGGAATACACCGGGGAGCTGTTTTTT. The translation is CATSNREYTGELFF.